This T cell receptor beta chain was sequenced in a study of cytomegalovirus exposure and HLA in healthy donors (dated by TCRdb to about 2017). Regarding the study in general: According to an earlier analysis of 587 of the donors, 150 million to 200 million T cells yielded roughly 100 million unique TCR beta sequences and 276 Gb of sequence data. An early release covering more than 500 HLA-typed donors comprised approximately 300 gigabases of sequencing data and 65 million to 100 million unique TCR sequences. Among the roughly 400 genotyped donors, 75% to 90% belonged to the genetic ancestry cluster associated with self-reported Caucasian donors. The study was designed to test whether signatures of past pathogen exposure could be identified by cataloging public T cell receptors. The T cell repertoires of about 700 subjects were profiled by immunosequencing and related to cytomegalovirus serostatus. In addition to the first cohort of roughly 700 subjects, a separate validation cohort of approximately 120 different subjects was used. The study combined high-throughput TCR immunosequencing, statistical association of individual TCRs with disease status, and machine learning to predict cytomegalovirus infection status. In a later analysis, previously published TCR beta repertoires from 550 to 750 donors were re-analyzed and high-resolution HLA genotyping was added so that TCR occurrence patterns could be studied. Rather than drawing on any new phenotypic data, the later analysis identified candidate immune exposures from TCR beta sequences and the way those sequences occurred across donors. An earlier analysis of fewer than 700 of the donors applied high-throughput TCR beta sequencing to assess whether each TCR beta V gene segment acted as functional or pseudogenic. Alongside the repertoire data, information on donor age, sex, ethnicity and CMV serostatus was compiled. A later genetic analysis took genome-wide SNP genotypes for about 65% of the roughly 670 donors and used that subset as a discovery cohort. Every discovery cohort repertoire had been produced on one sequencing platform. Both class I and class II loci were covered by HLA typing, at four-digit resolution. Typing coverage differed by locus: A, B, C, DRB1 and DQB1 were typed in about 620-630 donors, DQA1 in about 500, DPA1 in some 570, and DPB1 in just under 490. Because of strong linkage in the cohort, roughly 5 DR-DQ haplotypes were treated as single units for association and clustering. Among a few hundred genotyped donors of the cohort, an average of about 240,000 unique TCR beta nucleotide sequences were sequenced per donor, roughly 18% of them non-productive.

The method was the immunoSEQ multiplex PCR assay. For the multiplex PCR, a mixture combining 60 forward primers for TCR Vbeta segments and 13 reverse primers for TCR Jbeta segments was used. The CDR3 region of rearranged TCR beta genes was amplified from genomic DNA with a multiplex PCR assay. On the Illumina HiSeq System, the amplified TCR beta libraries were sequenced as 87-base-pair reads. The paper's processing steps were these. A later analysis counted about 80 million unique TCR beta chains across the 666 repertoires, and 10 million to 12 million of these chains were shared by at least two donors. Raw reads were error-corrected and collapsed into unique sequences by a nearest-neighbor algorithm in which closely related sequences were merged to remove PCR and sequencing errors. CDR3 sequences were aligned to IMGT reference sequences to assign V, D and J gene segments. Each retained sequence needed at least a six-nucleotide match to both a V gene segment and a J gene segment. Rearrangements were called productive when the CDR3 lacked stop codons and stayed in frame with V and J; all others were non-productive. Following IMGT convention, CDR3 was defined as the stretch from the second conserved V-encoded cysteine to the conserved J-encoded phenylalanine. Sequences without an unambiguous match to a single V gene segment were excluded from the earlier analysis of approximately 600 of the donors. An earlier analysis of a few hundred of the donors called V segments functional above 56.7% productive rearrangements and segregating when the between-donor standard deviation exceeded 5%. A statistical classification framework was built to diagnose cytomegalovirus status from the catalog of TCR beta chain sequences. A later analysis assigned V and J genes by comparing TCR nucleotide sequences with IMGT/GENE-DB human TR gene sequences. Using the TCRdist pipeline, a later analysis assigned CDR3 sequences along with most-parsimonious VDJ recombination scenarios. In a later analysis, each TCR beta chain was defined by its CDR3 amino acid sequence together with its V-gene family, and reads without a unique V-gene family were excluded. A later analysis removed nearly 600 highly shared, low-generation-probability nucleotide sequences to deal with suspected cross-contamination and a sequencing artifact. In a later analysis, a clonal expansion index for each public chain was calculated from normalized within-repertoire ranks of inferred template counts. Generation probabilities in a later analysis came from a VDJ recombination model fitted to out-of-frame rearrangements, and those results were checked against IGoR. A later analysis scored TCR-TCR, TCR-HLA and TCR-CMV co-occurrence with hypergeometric tests, applying a repertoire-size bias correction to TCR pairs. False discovery rates were estimated in a later analysis by permuting HLA or CMV assignments 20 times. In a later analysis, co-occurring TCRs were grouped with DBSCAN, and TCRdist sequence similarity was added when clustering was performed within HLA-allele-positive subsets. Repertoires with fewer than 30,000 or more than 120,000 public chains were left out of co-occurrence clustering, as were a handful of repertoires with anomalous nucleotide sharing. Not all clones reach the TCRdb copy of this immuneACCESS table, which keeps in-frame sequences only. Checked studies attribute under half of the gap to unresolved V genes and leave the rest unexplained. The DNA was the basis for D and trimming; V, J and clone size are from that table. The sample records 210,000 or so clones, about 85% of which are singletons. 0.24% of the sample is held by the ten biggest clonotypes.

The cohort consisted of 666 healthy bone marrow donors. All cohort members were sampled while nominally healthy, although unrecorded immune exposures were likely present. The donor tested CMV seronegative and was one of the 352 seronegative cohort members. Every donor gave a peripheral blood sample, and the peripheral blood mononuclear cells from that sample were used for TCR beta sequencing. Genomic DNA was extracted from the blood cell samples with the Qiagen DNeasy Blood Extraction Kit. On this clone: Its antigen remains unidentified. Germline and junction disagree at one end, which may indicate a read error.

Including the terminal cysteine and phenylalanine, the CDR3 comprises 9 residues. The entry retains the CDR3 DNA only, 27 bases that are in frame from base 1. The germline V gene (reference sequence) yields SEHNR for CDR1 and FQNEAQ for CDR2. Findings and caveats that apply to the study as a whole: The only immune exposure information available for the cohort was CMV serostatus. A later genetic analysis reported fewer N-insertions in productive TCRs among donors in an Asian-associated ancestry cluster than the roughly 650-donor mean. A later analysis found that TCR association rates varied across HLA loci, with DRB1 alleles showing the most associated TCRs and HLA-C alleles the fewest. A later analysis found that most CMV-associated TCR beta chains appeared HLA-restricted, with HLA associations seemingly driven largely by CMV exposure. The study listed 150 to 200 TCR beta chains as associated with cytomegalovirus. While some public TCRs were present in many individuals, most TCR sequences turned up only very rarely across donors. Assigning TCR associations to individual alleles was difficult when HLA alleles, especially DR and DQ, strongly co-occurred. Because the 87-base-pair reads could not distinguish some IMGT-functional V segments, including TRBV6-2 and TRBV6-3, those segments were excluded. An earlier analysis of approximately 540 of the donors showed that most TCR beta V segments appeared in productive rearrangements either about 87% or about 30% of the time, which broadly matched IMGT annotations. Because counts were too low, about 18 rarely observed V segments, including chromosome 9 orphons, were left out of the earlier analysis of several hundred of the donors. At a false discovery rate of 0.05, a later analysis linked fewer than 20,000 TCR beta sequences to specific HLA alleles. Compared with equally common non-associated chains, HLA-associated TCR beta chains in a later analysis were more clonally expanded and had lower generation probabilities. The sequencing pipeline was judged likely to have produced a cluster of highly shared sequence variants as a technical artifact. Roughly uniform sequencing depth across donors was assumed in presence/absence analyses, although this assumption may not hold. A later analysis reported that several top co-occurrence clusters appeared linked to parvovirus B19, influenza, CMV and Epstein-Barr virus. In this cohort, only TCR beta chains were sequenced, and detectable features were limited by the absence of alpha or paired-chain data. It was suggested by the authors that the approach could potentially be generalized to other disease states and immunological phenotypes. Because HLA typing was missing for some donors at each locus, association tests included only the typed subset. An association between a missense DCLRE1C variant and V-gene and J-gene trimming of TCR beta chains was found in a later genetic analysis and replicated in an independent cohort. Correlated functional status among segregating V segments might be attributable to linkage disequilibrium, but an unknown experimental factor could not be ruled out. The classifier was reported to diagnose cytomegalovirus status with high specificity and sensitivity in both the original and validation cohorts. A further reported finding was that TCR beta sequences accurately predicted the HLA-A and HLA-B alleles for most subjects in the first cohort. In vitro tests confirmed that a few of the cytomegalovirus-associated TCR beta chains recognize cytomegalovirus antigens.

This TCR was sampled from a girl aged 2 to 10 in good health and CMV-seronegative. The V and J segments used are TRBV7-9 and TRBJ2-1, with TRBD2 perhaps the D gene, on 6 matching bases. The sample taken for sequencing was PBMCs. The sequenced DNA: TGTTCCAGCAGCCTCGGGGGGTTCTTC. This encodes CSSSLGGFF.